This T cell receptor (beta chain) originates from a study of cytomegalovirus exposure and HLA in healthy donors. General study findings and limits: With further analysis later on, most CMV-associated TCR beta chains appeared HLA-restricted.

This PCR relied on a set of 60 Vbeta primers and 13 Jbeta primers. Some clones are missing from TCRdb's copy, which holds only in-frame ones; the method was immunoSEQ multiplex PCR. This sample has 90,000 to 120,000 clones, with roughly 72% found just once. Trimming stripped 5 bases from V and 5 bases from J, with 16 bases between. This CDR3 contains 14 residues. The germline V gene has CDR1 GTSNPN and CDR2 SVGIG (reference sequence). A remark on this clone: The antigen remains undetermined.

The origin of this receptor is a man in his thirties or forties in good health and CMV-seronegative. The sample taken for sequencing was PBMCs. The V call is TRBV30, the J call TRBJ1-5; perhaps TRBD1 as D (5 bases). The CDR3 region has the DNA TGTGCCTGGGGTAAGGGGATGATCGATCAGCCCCAGCATTTT. Protein sequence: CAWGKGMIDQPQHF.